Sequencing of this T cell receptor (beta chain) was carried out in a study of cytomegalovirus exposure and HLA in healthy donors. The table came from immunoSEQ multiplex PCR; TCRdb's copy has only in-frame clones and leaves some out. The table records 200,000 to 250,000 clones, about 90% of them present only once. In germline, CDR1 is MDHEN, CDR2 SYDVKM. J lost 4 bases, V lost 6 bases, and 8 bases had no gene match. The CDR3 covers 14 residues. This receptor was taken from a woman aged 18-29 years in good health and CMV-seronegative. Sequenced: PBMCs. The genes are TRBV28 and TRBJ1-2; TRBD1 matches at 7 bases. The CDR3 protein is CASSYDREVYGYTF. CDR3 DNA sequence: TGTGCCAGCAGCTACGACAGGGAGGTCTATGGCTACACCTTC.